This T cell receptor beta chain originates from a study of cytomegalovirus exposure and HLA in healthy donors. Trimming left V 5 bases short and J 4 bases short, with 5 bases between. This CDR3 spans 11 amino acids. CDR1 is SGHAT and CDR2 is FQNNGV in the germline V gene. The PCR ran on 60 Vbeta and 13 Jbeta primers. Some clones are missing from TCRdb's copy, which holds only in-frame ones; the method was immunoSEQ multiplex PCR. Of 270,000 or so clones detected, around nine tenths appear once; the ten largest clones hold about 1.7%. The source is a girl aged 2 to 10 in good health and CMV-seronegative. The sequenced sample consisted of PBMCs. The chain carries TRBV11-2 and TRBJ1-1; D is uncertain. The DNA for the CDR3 is TGTGCCAGCAGCCATGTCACTGAAGCTTTCTTT. It translates to CASSHVTEAFF.